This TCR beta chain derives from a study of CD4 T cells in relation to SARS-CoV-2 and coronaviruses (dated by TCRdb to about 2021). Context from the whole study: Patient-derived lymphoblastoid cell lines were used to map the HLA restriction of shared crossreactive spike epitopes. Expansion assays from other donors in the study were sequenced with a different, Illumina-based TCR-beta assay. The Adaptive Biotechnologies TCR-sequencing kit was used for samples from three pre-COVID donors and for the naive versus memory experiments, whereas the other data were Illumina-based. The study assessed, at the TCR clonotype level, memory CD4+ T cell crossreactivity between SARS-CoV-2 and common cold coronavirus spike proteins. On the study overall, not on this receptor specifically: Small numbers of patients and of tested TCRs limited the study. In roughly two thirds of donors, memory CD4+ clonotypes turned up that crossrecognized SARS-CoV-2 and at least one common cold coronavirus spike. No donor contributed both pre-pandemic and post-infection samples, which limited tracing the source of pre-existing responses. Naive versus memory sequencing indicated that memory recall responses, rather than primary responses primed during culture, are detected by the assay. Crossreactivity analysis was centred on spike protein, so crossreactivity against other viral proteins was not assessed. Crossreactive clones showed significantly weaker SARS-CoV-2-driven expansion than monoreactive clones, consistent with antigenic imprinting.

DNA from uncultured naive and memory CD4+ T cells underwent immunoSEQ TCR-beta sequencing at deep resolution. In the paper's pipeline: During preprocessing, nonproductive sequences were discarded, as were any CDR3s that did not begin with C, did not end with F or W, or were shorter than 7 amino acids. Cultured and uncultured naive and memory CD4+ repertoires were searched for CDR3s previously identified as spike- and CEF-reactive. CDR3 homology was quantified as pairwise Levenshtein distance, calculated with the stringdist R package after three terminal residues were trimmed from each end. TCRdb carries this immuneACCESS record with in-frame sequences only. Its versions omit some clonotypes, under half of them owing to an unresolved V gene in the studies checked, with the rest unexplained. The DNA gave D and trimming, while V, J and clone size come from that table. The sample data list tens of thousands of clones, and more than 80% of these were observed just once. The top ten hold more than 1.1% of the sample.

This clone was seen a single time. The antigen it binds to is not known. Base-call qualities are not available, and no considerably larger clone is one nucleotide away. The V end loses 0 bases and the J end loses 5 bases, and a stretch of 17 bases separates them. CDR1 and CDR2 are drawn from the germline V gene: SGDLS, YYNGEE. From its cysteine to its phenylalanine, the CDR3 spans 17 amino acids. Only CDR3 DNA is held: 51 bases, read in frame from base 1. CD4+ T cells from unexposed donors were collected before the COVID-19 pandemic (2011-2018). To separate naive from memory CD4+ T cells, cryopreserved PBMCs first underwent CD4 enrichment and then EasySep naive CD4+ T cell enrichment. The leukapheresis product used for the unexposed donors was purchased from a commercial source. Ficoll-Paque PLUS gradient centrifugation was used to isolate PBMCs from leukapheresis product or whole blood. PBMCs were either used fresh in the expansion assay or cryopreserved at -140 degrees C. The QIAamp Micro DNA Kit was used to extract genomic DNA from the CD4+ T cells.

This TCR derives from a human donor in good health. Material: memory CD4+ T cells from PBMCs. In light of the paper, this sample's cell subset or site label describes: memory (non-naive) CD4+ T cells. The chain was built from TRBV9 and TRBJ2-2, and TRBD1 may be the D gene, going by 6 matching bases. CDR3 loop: CASSVAFKGGVTGELFF. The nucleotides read TGTGCCAGCAGCGTAGCATTTAAAGGGGGAGTGACCGGGGAGCTGTTTTTT. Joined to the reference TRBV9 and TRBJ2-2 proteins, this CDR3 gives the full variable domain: DSGVTQTPKHLITATGQRVTLRCSPRSGDLSVYWYQQSLDQGLQFLIQYYNGEERAKGNILERFSAQQFPDLHSELNLSSLELGDSALYFCASSVAFKGGVTGELFFGEGSRLTVL.